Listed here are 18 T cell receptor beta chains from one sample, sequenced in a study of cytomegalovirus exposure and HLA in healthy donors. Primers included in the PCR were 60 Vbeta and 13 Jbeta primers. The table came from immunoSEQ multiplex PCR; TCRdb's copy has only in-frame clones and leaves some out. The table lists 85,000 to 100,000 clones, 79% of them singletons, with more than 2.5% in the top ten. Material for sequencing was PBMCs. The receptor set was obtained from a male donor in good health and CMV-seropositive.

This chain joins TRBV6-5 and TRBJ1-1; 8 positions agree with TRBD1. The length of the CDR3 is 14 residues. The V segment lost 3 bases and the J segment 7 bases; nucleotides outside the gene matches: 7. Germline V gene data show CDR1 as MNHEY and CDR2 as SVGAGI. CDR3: CASSYRQGPVEAFF. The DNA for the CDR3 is TGTGCCAGCAGTTATCGACAGGGGCCGGTTGAAGCTTTCTTT.

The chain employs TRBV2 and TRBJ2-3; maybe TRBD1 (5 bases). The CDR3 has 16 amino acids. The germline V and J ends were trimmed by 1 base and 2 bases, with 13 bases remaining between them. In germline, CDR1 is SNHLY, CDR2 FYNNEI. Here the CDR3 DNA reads TGTGCCAGCAGTGAAGGGCTGAAGGGGCCCACAGATACGCAGTATTTT. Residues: CASSEGLKGPTDTQYF.

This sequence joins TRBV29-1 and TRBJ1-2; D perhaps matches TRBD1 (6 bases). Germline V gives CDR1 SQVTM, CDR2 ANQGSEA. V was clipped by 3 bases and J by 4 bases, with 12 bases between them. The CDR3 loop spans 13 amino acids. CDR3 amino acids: CSVEGLGGYGYTF. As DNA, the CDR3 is TGCAGCGTTGAGGGGTTAGGGGGCTATGGCTACACCTTC.

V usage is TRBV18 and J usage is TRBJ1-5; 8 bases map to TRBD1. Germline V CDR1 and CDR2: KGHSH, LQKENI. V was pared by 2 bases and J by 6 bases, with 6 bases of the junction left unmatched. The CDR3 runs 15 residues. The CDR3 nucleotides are TGTGCCAGCTCACCAGGACAGGGTTTACCTCAGCCCCAGCATTTT. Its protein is CASSPGQGLPQPQHF.

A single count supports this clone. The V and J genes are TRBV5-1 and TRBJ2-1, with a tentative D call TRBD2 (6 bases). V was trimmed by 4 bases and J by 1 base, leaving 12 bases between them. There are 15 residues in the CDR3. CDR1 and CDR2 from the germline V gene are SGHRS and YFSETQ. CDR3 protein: CASSLPGASYNEQFF. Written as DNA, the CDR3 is TGCGCCAGCAGCCTACCGGGAGCTTCCTACAATGAGCAGTTCTTC. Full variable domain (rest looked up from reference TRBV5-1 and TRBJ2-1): KAGVTQTPRYLIKTRGQQVTLSCSPISGHRSVSWYQQTPGQGLQFLFEYFSETQRNKGNFPGRFSGRQFSNSRSEMNVSTLELGDSALYLCASSLPGASYNEQFFGPGTRLTVL.

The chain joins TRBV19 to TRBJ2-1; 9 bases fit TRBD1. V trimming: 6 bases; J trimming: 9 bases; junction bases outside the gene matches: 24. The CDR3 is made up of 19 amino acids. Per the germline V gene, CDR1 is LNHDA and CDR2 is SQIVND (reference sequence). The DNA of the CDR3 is TGTGCCAGTAGCTCGAGGACCTCTAACCGGGACAGGGTGAGGCGTGAGCAGTTCTTC. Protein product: CASSSRTSNRDRVRREQFF. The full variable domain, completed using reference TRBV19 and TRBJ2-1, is DGGITQSPKYLFRKEGQNVTLSCEQNLNHDAMYWYRQDPGQGLRLIYYSQIVNDFQKGDIAEGYSVSREKKESFPLTVTSAQKNPTAFYLCASSSRTSNRDRVRREQFFGPGTRLTVL.

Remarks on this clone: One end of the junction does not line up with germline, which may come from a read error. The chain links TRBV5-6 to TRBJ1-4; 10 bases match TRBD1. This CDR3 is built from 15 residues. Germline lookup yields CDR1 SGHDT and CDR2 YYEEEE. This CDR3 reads CASKGTGDSNEKLFF. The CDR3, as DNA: TGTGCCAGCAAGGGGACAGGGGATTCTAATGAAAAACTGTTTTTC.

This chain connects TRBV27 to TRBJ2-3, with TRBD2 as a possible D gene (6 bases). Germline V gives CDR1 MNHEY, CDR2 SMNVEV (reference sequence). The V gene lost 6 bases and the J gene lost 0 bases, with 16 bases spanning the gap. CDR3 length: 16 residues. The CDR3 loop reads CASSLSAGSSTDTQYF. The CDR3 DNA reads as TGTGCCAGCAGCCTCAGTGCGGGGTCTAGCACAGATACGCAGTATTTT.

The CDR3 DNA reads as TGTGCCAGCGCGCCGGGGGGCGAAAACATTCAGTACTTC. It yields the protein CASAPGGENIQYF. The chain carries TRBV6-1 and TRBJ2-4; the D gene is possibly TRBD2 (7 bases). Trimming removed 8 bases at V and 5 bases at J, with 13 bases between. Germline CDR1 MNHNS, CDR2 SASEGT. The CDR3 has 13 residues.

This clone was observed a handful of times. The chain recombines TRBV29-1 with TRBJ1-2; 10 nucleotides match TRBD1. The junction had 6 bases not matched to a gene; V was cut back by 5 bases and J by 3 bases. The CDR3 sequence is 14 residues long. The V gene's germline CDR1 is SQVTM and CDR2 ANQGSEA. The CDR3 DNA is TGCAGCGTTCAAAGACAGGGGGCGGACTATGGCTACACCTTC. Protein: CSVQRQGADYGYTF.

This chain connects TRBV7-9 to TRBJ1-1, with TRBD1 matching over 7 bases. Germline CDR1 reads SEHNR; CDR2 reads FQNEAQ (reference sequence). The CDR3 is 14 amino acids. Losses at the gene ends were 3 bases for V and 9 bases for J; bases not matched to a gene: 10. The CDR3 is CASSFSSDRVKAFF. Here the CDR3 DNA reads TGTGCCAGCAGCTTTAGTTCAGACAGGGTGAAAGCTTTCTTT. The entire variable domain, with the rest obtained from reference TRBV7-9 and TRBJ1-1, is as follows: DTGVSQNPRHKITKRGQNVTFRCDPISEHNRLYWYRQTLGQGPEFLTYFQNEAQLEKSRLLSDRFSAERPKGSFSTLEIQRTEQGDSAMYLCASSFSSDRVKAFFGQGTRLTVV.

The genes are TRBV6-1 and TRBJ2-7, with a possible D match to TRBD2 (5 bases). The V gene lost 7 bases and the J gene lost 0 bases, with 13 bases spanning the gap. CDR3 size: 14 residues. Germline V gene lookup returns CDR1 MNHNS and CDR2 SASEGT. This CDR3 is CASKEERSSYEQYF. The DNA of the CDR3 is TGTGCCAGCAAGGAGGAAAGGAGCTCCTACGAGCAGTACTTC.

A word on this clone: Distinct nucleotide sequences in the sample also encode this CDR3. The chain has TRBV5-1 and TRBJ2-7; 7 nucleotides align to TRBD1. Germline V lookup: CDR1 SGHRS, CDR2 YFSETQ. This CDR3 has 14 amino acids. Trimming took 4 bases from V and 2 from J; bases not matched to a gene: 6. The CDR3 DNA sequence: TGCGCCAGCAGCGCGCGACAGGGACCCTACGAGCAGTACTTC. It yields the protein CASSARQGPYEQYF.

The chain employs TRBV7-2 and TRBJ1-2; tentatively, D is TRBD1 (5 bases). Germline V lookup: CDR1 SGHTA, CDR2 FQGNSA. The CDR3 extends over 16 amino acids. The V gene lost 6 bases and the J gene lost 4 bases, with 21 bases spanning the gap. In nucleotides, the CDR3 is TGTGCCAGCAGTCCTGGTTGGGGCGAGTCCTTCTATGGCTACACCTTC. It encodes CASSPGWGESFYGYTF.

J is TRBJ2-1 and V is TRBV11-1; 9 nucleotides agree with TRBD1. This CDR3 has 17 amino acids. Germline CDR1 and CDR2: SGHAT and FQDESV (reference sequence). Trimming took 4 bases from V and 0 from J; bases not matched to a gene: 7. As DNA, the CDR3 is TGTGCCAGCAGCTCCCGGACAGGGGATAGCTCCTACAATGAGCAGTTCTTC. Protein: CASSSRTGDSSYNEQFF.

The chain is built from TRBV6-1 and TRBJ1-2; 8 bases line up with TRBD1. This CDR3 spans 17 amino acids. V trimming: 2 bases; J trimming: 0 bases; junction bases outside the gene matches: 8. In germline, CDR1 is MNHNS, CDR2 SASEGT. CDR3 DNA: TGTGCCAGCAGTGAATGGCTCCGGACAGGGCCTAACTATGGCTACACCTTC. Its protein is CASSEWLRTGPNYGYTF.

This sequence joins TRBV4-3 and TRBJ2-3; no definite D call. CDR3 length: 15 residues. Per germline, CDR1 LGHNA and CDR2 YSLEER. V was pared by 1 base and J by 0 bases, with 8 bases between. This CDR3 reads CASSQGPLSTDTQYF. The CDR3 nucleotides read TGCGCCAGCAGCCAAGGTCCCCTTAGCACAGATACGCAGTATTTT.

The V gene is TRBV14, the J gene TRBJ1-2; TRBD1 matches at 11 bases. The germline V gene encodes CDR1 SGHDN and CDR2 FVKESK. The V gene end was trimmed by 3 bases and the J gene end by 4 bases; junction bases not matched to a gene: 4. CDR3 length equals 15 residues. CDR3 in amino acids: CASSQRTGGAYGYTF. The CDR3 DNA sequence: TGTGCCAGCAGCCAGCGGACAGGGGGCGCCTATGGCTACACCTTC.